This TCR delta chain was sequenced during a study of gamma-delta chains in newborns, infants, children. Study context: Microbial exposure reportedly drives polyclonal innate γδ T cell expansion after birth.

The V and J ends lost 0 bases and 9 bases, in that order; junction bases with no gene match: 15. The CDR3 contains 17 residues. The germline V gene has CDR1 GEAIGNYY and CDR2 EKD. TCRdb re-called the reads using CATT. Seen here are roughly 4,700 delta-chain clones, 2.7% observed once, and the top ten hold approximately 13%. The sample holds a few counts of this clone. The sample taken for sequencing was blood. The clonotype comes from a child who was a newborn, infant or young child, either healthy, febrile or measles-vaccinated (not recorded which). The genes are TRDV2 and TRDJ1; 10 nucleotides match TRDD3. This chain's CDR3 is CACDTVTGGSRPGELIF. The CDR3 nucleotides are TGTGCCTGTGACACCGTAACTGGGGGATCCCGGCCCGGGGAACTCATCTTT.